This T cell receptor beta chain was captured by sequencing in a study of T cells expressing NK-cell markers. Overall study context: In the group of eight sequenced donors, seven were HCMV-seropositive and one was seronegative. Study conclusions and caveats: The CD3+CD56-NKG2C+ fraction was also led by these clonotypes in a few donors. The contribution of dominant NKG2C+ clonotypes to CD8+ T cells in five to seven donors was roughly 1.0-7.5%. The study did not resolve the HCMV specificity of expanded NKG2C+ T cell clones.

The CDR3 covers 16 residues. Germline CDR1 is ENHRY and CDR2 is SYGVKD. As regards this clonotype: No antigen is known for it.

TCRdb re-analyzed the 5' RACE reads; it lists each CDR3 protein once, without DNA. The sample has some 460,000 distinct CDR3 sequences. The V call is TRBV10-3, the J call TRBJ2-5; the D call from TCRdb, TRBD1, cannot be confirmed without DNA. Sample: blood T cells: a sorted CD56 or NKG2C T cell subset, CD4+ or CD8+ T cells, or bulk PBMC T cells (not recorded which). The sequence derives from a woman aged 50 to 60 in good health. The CDR3 spells CAISESTDRSRETQYF.